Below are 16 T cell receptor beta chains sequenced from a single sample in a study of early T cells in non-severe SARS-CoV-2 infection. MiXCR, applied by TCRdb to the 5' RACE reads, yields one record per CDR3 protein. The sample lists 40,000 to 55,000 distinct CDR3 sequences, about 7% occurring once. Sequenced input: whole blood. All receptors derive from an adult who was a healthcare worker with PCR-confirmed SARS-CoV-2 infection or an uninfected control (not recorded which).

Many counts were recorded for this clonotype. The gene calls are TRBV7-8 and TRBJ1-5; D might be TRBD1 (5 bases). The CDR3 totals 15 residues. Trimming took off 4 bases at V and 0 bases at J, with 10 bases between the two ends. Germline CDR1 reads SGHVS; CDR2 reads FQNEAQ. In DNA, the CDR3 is TGTGCCAGCAGCTCAACAGGTTATAGCAATCAGCCCCAGCATTTT. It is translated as CASSSTGYSNQPQHF.

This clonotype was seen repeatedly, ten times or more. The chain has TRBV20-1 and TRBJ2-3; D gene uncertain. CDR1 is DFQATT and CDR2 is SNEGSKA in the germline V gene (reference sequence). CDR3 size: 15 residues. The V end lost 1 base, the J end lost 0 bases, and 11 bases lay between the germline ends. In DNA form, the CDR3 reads TGCAGTGCTAGAGCACCTGAAGTTAGCACAGATACGCAGTATTTT. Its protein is CSARAPEVSTDTQYF.

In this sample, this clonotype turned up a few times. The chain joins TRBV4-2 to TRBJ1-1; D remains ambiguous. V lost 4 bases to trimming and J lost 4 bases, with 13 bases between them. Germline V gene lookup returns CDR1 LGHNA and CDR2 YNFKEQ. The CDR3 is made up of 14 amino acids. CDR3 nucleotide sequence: TGTGCCAGCAGCCTGGACCCACAGAGCACTGAAGCTTTCTTT. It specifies CASSLDPQSTEAFF.

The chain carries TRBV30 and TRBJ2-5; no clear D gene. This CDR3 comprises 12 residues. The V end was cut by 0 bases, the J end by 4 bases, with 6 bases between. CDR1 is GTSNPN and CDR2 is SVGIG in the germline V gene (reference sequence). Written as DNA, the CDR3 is TGTGCCTGGAGTGTCGCCCTAGAGACCCAGTACTTC. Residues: CAWSVALETQYF.

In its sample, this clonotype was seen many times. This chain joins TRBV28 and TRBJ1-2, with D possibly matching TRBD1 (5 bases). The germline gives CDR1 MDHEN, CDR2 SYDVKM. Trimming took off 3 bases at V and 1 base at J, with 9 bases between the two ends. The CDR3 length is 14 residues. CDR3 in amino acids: CASSFFGGNYGYTF. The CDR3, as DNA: TGTGCCAGCAGTTTCTTCGGGGGTAACTATGGCTACACCTTC.

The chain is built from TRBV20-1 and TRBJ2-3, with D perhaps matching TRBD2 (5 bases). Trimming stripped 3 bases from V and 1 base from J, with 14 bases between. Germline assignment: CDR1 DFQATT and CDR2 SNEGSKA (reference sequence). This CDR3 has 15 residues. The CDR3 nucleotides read TGCAGTGCTAGCCCACCTCTTAGCGGCACAGATACGCAGTATTTT. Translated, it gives CSASPPLSGTDTQYF.

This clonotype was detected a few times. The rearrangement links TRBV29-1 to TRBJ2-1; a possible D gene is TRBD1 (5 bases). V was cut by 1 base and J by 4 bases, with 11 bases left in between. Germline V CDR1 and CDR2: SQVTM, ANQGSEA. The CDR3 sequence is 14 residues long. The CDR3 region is CSVEGQRSYNEQFF. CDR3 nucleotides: TGCAGCGTTGAAGGACAGAGATCTTACAATGAGCAGTTCTTC.

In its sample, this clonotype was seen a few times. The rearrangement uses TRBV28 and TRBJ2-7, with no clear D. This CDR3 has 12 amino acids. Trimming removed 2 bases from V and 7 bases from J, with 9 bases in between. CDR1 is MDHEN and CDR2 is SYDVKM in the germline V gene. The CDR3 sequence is CASSLTPREQYF. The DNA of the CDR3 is TGTGCCAGCAGTTTAACCCCGAGGGAGCAGTACTTC.

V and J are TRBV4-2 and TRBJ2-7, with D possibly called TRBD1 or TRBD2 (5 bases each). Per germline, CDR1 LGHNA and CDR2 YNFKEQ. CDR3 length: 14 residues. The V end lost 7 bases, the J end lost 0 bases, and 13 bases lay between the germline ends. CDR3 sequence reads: CASTRMGTSYEQYF. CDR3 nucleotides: TGTGCCAGCACCCGGATGGGGACCTCCTACGAGCAGTACTTC.

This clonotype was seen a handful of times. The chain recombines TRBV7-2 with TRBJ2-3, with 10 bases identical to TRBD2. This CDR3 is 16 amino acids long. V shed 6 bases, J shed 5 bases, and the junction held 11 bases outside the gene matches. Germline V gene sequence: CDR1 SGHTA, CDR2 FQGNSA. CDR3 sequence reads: CASRGRAGGPGDTQYF. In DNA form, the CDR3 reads TGTGCCAGCAGAGGGAGAGCGGGGGGGCCTGGAGATACGCAGTATTTT.

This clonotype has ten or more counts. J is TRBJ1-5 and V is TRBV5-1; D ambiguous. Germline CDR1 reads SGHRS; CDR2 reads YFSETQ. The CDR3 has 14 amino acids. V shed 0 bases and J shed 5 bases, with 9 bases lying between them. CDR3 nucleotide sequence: TGCGCCAGCAGCTTGGACAGCGGAGATCAGCCCCAGCATTTT. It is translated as CASSLDSGDQPQHF.

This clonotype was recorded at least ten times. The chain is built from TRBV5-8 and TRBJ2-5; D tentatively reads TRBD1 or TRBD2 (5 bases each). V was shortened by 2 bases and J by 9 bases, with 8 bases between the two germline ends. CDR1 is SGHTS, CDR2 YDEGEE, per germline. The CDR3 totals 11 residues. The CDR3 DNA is TGTGCCAGCAGCTTTGGGGACCCCCAGTACTTC. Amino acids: CASSFGDPQYF. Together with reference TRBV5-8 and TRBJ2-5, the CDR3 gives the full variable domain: EAGVTQSPTHLIKTRGQQATLRCSPISGHTSVYWYQQALGLGLQFLLWYDEGEERNRGNFPPRFSGRQFPNYSSELNVNALELEDSALYLCASSFGDPQYFGPGTRLLVL.

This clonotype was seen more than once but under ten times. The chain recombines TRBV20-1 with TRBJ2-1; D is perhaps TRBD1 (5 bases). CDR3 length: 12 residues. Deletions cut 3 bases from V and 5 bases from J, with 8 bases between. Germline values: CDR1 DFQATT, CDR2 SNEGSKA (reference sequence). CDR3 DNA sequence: TGCAGTGCTAGGTGGGGCGACAATGAGCAGTTCTTC. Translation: CSARWGDNEQFF.

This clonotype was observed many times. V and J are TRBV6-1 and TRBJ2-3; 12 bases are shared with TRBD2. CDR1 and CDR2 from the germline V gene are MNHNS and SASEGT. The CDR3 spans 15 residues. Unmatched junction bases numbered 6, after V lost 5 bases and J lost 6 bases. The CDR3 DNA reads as TGTGCCAGCAGTCCTTCTAGCGGGGGGGCCGATACGCAGTATTTT. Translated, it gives CASSPSSGGADTQYF.

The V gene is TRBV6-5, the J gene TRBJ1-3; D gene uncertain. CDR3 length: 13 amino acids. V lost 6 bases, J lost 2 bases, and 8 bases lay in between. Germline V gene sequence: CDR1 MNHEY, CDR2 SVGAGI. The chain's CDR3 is CASSRITGNTIYF. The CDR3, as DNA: TGTGCCAGCAGCCGGATTACTGGAAACACCATATATTTT.

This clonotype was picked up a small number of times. For the CDR3, the DNA is TGTGCCAGCAGTTCCCGGGACAGGGGGAGCACTGAAGCTTTCTTT. As protein: CASSSRDRGSTEAFF. The rearrangement joins TRBV12-3 or TRBV12-4 to TRBJ1-1; 11 bases are shared with TRBD1. There are 15 residues in the CDR3. V trimming: 4 bases; J trimming: 4 bases; junction bases outside the gene matches: 5.